This TCR beta chain was retrieved from a study of T cell responses to AZD1222 COVID-19 vaccine. Overall study findings and caveats: Spike-specific TCR breadth and depth rose after two AZD1222 doses. There were mostly white British donors and more females than males, and clonal diversity was possibly underestimated. Dominant at 160-218 and 743-854, vaccine-associated CD4 TCRs also spanned spike.

CDR3 length equals 15 residues. Germline loops: CDR1 SEHNR, CDR2 FQNEAQ (reference sequence). Losses at the gene ends were 3 bases for V and 4 bases for J; bases not matched to a gene: 5. The assay was immunoSEQ multiplex PCR, and TCRdb's table has in-frame clones only and misses some. The table has some 140,000 clones, more than 85% seen once. Points on this clone: Its antigen is still unknown.

The TCR was taken from an adult in good health. Specimen: peripheral blood, collected on day 0 of AZD1222 vaccination. The rearrangement uses TRBV7-9 and TRBJ2-3; 9 bases are shared with TRBD2. As DNA, the CDR3 is TGTGCCAGCAGCTTGGGCGGGAGGGCCTCAGATACGCAGTATTTT. Translating it yields CASSLGGRASDTQYF.